Here is one T cell receptor beta chain with its context. The antigen is undetermined. With 2 bases removed from V and 5 bases from J, the gap between germline ends came to 10 bases. This CDR3 is 13 amino acids long. Doses given second, at about 4 or about 12 weeks, were pooled. The sample belongs to a study of T cell responses to AZD1222 COVID-19 vaccine. Study-level results: Clonal diversity was possibly underestimated, and white British individuals and females predominated among donors. Following two doses of AZD1222, Spike-specific TCR breadth and depth rose.

This table comes from immunoSEQ multiplex PCR, and its TCRdb copy is limited to in-frame clones, with some not included. The sample carries over 150,000 clones, about 86% recorded once. The rearrangement joins TRBV12-3 or TRBV12-4 to TRBJ2-7, with D tentatively TRBD2 (6 bases). This TCR was sampled from an adult who received the AZD1222 COVID-19 vaccine. The sequencing here drew on peripheral blood, taken 28 days after the second AZD1222 dose. CDR3: CASSLRGTDEQYF. The CDR3, as DNA: TGTGCCAGCAGTTTACGGGGGACGGACGAGCAGTACTTC.